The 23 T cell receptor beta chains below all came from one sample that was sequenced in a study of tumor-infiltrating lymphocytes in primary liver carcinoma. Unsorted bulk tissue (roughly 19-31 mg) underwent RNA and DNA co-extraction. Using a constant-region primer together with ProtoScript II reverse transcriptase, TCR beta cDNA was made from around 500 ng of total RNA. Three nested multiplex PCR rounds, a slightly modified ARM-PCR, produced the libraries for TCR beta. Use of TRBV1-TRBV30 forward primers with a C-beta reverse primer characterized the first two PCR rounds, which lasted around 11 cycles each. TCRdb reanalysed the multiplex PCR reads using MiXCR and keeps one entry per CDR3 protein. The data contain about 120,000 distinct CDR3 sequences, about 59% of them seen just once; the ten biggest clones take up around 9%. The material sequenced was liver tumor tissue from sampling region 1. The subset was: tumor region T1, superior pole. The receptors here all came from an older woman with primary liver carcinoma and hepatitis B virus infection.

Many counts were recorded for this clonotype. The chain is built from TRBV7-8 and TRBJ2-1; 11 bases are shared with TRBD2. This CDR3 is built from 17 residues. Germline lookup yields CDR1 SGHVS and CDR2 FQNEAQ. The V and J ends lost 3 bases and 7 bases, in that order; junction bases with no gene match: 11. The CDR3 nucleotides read TGTGCCAGCAGCTTGTCCCCTAGCGGGAGGATTAGGAATGAGCAGTTCTTC. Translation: CASSLSPSGRIRNEQFF.

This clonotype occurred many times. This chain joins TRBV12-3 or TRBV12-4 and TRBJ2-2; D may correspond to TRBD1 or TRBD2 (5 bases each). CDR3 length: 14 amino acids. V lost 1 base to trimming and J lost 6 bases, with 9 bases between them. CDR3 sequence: CASSLGGFAGELFF. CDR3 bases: TGTGCCAGCAGTTTAGGGGGGTTTGCCGGGGAGCTGTTTTTT.

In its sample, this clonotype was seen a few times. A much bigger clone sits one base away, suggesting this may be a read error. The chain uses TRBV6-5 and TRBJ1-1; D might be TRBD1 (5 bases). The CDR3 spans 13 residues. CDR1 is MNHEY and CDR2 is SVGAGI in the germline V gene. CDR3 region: CVSSYVGGTEAFF. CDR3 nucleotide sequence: TGTGTCAGCAGTTATGTGGGGGGGACTGAAGCTTTCTTT.

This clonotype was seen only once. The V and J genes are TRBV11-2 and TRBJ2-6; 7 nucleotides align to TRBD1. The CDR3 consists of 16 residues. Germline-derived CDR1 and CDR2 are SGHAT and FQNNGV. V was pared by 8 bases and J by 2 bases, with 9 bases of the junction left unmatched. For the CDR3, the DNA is TGTGCCAGCCCGACGGGACAGTGGACTGGGGCCAACGTCCTGACTTTC. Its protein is CASPTGQWTGANVLTF.

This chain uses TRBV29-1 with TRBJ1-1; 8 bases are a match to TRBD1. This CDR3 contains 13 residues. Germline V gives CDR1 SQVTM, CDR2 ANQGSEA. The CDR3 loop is CSIKQGVNTEAFF. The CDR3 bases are TGCAGTATAAAACAGGGGGTTAACACTGAAGCTTTCTTT.

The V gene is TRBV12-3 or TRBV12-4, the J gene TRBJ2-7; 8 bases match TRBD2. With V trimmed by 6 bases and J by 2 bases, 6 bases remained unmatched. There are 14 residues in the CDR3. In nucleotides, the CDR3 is TGTGCCAGCAGGCGACTAGCGCCTCCCTACGAGCAGTACTTC. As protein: CASRRLAPPYEQYF.

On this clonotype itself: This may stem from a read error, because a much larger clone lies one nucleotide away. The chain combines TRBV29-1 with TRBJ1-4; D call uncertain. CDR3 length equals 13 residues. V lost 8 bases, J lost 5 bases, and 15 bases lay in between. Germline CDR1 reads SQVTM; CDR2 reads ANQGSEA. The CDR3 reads CSFGVARNEKLFF. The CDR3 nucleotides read TGCAGCTTCGGAGTGGCAAGGAATGAAAAACTGTTTTTT.

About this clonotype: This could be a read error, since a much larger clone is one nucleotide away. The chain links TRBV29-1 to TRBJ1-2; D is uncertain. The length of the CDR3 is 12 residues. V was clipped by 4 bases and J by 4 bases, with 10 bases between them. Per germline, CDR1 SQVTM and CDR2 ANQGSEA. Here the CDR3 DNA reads TGCAGCGTTGGAAGAGGGAGCTATGGCTACACCTTC. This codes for CSVGRGSYGYTF.

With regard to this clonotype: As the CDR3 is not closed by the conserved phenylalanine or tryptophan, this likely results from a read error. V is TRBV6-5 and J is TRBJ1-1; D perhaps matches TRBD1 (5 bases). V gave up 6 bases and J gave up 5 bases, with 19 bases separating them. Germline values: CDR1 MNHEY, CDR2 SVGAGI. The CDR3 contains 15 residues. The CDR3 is CASRRSSGTDTEAFL. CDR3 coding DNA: TGTGCCAGCAGACGGTCGTCGGGGACGGATACTGAAGCTTTCCTT.

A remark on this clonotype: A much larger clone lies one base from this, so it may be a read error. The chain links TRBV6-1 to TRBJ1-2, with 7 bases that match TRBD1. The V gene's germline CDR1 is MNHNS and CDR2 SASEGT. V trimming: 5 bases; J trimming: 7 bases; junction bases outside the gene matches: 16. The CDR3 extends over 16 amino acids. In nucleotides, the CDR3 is TGTGCCAGCAGTTACTCTACAGGGGTGGCGAGGAGTGGCTACACCTTC. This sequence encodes CASSYSTGVARSGYTF.

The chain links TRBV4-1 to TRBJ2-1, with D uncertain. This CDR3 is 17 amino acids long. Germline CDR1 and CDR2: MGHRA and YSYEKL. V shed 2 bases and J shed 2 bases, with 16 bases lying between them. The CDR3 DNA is TGCGCCAGCAGCCAAATTAGAAGGGCAGGTCCCTACAATGAGCAGTTCTTC. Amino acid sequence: CASSQIRRAGPYNEQFF.

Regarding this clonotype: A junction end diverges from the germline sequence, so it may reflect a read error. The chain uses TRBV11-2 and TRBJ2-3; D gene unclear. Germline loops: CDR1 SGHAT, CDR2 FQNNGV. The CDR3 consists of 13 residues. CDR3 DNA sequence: TGTGCCAGCAGCCTAGATCTCACAGATGCGCAGTATTTT. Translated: CASSLDLTDAQYF.

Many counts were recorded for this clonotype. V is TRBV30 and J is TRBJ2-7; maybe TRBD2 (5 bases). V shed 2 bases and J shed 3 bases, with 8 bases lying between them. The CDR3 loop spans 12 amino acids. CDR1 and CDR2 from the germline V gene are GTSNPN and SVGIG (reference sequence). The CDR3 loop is CAWSSGDYEQYF. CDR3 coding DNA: TGTGCCTGGAGTAGCGGCGACTACGAGCAGTACTTC.

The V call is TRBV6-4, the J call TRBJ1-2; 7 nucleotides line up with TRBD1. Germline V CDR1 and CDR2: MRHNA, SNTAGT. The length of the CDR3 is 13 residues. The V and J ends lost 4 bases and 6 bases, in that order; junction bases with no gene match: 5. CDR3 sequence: CASSATGDHGYTF. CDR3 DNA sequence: TGTGCCAGCAGTGCAACAGGGGACCATGGCTACACCTTC.

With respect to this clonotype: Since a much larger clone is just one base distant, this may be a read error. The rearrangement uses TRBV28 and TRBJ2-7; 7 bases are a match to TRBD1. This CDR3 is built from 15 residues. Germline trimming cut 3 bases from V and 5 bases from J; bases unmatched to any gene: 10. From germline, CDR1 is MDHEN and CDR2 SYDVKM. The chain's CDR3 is CASSLQGQDVDEQYF. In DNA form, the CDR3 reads TGTGCCAGCAGTTTGCAAGGACAGGATGTGGACGAGCAGTACTTC. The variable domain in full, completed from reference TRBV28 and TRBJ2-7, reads DVKVTQSSRYLVKRTGEKVFLECVQDMDHENMFWYRQDPGLGLRLIYFSYDVKMKEKGDIPEGYSVSREKKERFSLILESASTNQTSMYLCASSLQGQDVDEQYFGPGTRLTVT.

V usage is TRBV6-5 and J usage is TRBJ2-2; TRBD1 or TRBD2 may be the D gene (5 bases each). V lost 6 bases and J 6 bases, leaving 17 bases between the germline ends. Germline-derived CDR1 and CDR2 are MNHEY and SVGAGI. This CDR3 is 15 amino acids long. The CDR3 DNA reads TGTGCCAGCAGGGACGGGGATCGGGACGCCGGGGAGCTGTTTTTT. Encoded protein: CASRDGDRDAGELFF.

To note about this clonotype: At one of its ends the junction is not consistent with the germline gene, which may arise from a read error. The CDR3 DNA follows: TGTGCTAGCAGCCCTCCGGGCAGGAGCTCCTACGAGCAATACTTC. Translation: CASSPPGRSSYEQYF. The chain combines TRBV11-2 with TRBJ2-7, with D hard to call. Germline V gene lookup returns CDR1 SGHAT and CDR2 FQNNGV. The CDR3 totals 15 residues.

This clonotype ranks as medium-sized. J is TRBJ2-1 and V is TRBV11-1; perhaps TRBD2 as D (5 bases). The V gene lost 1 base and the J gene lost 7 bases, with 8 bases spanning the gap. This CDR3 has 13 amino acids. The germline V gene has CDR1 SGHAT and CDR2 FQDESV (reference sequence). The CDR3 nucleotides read TGTGCCAGCAGCTTAGGGACTGTAAATGAGCAGTTCTTC. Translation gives CASSLGTVNEQFF.

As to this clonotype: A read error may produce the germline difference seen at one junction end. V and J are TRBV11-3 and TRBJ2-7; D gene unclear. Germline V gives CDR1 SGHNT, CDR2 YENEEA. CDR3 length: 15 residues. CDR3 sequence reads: CARSLQVTSTYEQYF. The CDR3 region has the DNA TGTGCCAGAAGCTTGCAGGTTACCTCCACGTACGAGCAGTACTTC.

This chain's CDR3 is CASSLMGERPANEQFF. The CDR3, as DNA: TGTGCCAGCAGTTTGATGGGGGAGCGGCCGGCCAATGAGCAGTTCTTC. This chain links TRBV28 with TRBJ2-1; TRBD1 or TRBD2 may be the D gene (5 bases each). V was trimmed by 3 bases and J by 6 bases, leaving 18 bases between them. CDR1 and CDR2 from the germline V gene are MDHEN and SYDVKM. The CDR3 loop spans 16 amino acids.

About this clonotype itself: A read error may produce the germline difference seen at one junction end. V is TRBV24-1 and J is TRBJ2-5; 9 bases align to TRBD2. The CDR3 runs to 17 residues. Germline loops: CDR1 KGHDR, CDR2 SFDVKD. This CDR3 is CAASDFSASGISETQYF. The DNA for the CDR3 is TGTGCCGCCAGTGATTTTTCAGCTAGCGGGATTTCGGAGACCCAGTACTTC.

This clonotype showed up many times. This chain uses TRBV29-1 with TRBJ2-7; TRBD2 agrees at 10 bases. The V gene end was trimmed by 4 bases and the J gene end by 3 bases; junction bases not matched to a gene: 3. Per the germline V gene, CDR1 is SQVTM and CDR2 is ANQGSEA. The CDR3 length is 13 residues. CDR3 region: CSVASGSLYEQYF. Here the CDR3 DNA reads TGCAGCGTTGCTAGCGGGAGTCTCTACGAGCAGTACTTC.

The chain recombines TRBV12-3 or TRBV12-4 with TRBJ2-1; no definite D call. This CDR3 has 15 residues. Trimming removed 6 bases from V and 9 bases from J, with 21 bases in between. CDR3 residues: CASRDERDAPTEQFF. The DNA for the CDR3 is TGTGCCAGCAGAGACGAGCGAGATGCCCCCACTGAGCAGTTCTTC.